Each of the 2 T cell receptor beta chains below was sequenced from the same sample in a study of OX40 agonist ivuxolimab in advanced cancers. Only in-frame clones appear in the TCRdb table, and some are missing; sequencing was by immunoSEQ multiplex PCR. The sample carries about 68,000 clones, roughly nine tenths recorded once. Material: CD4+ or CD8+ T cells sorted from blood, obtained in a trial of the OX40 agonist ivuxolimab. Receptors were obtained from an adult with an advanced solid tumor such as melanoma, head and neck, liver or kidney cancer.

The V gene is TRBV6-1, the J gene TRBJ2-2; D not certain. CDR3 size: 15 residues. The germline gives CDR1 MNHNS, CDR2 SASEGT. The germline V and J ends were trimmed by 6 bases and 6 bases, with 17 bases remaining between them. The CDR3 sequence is CASRITSGYAGELFF. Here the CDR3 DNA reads TGTGCCAGCAGAATCACCTCGGGTTACGCCGGGGAGCTGTTTTTT.

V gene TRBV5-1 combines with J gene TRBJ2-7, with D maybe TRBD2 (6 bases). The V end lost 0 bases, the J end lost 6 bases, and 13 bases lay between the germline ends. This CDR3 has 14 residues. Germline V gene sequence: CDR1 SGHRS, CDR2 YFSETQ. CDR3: CASSLGLALGEQYF. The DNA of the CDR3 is TGCGCCAGCAGCTTGGGGCTAGCGCTTGGCGAGCAGTACTTC.